This T cell receptor (beta chain) was recovered during a study of CD8 T cells in Susac syndrome. Study observations and caveats: It was acknowledged in the study that the number of individuals who were included in its TCR sequencing and HLA analysis was relatively small.

CDR3 length: 20 amino acids. V lost 6 bases, J lost 0 bases, and 14 bases stayed unmatched. The germline V gene has CDR1 MNHNS and CDR2 SASEGT. A remark on this clonotype: Its antigen remains unknown.

Random hexamers primed reverse transcription of about 0.45 to 1 ug RNA. Amplification of the TCR beta CDR3 was carried out by immunoSEQ multiplex PCR, which spanned a total of 54 Vbeta and 13 Jbeta segments. TCRdb re-analysed the immunoSEQ multiplex PCR reads in MiXCR, keeping a single row per CDR3 protein. The sample records 180,000 or so distinct CDR3 sequences, about 93% being singletons. Sequencing targeted TCR beta in T cells from blood (CD8+ and CD4+). CD8+ and CD4+ T cells were negatively isolated; TEMRA cells were FACS-enriched. The chain uses TRBV6-1 and TRBJ1-6, with 10 bases fitting TRBD1. Sequencing input: CD4+ T cells from PBMCs. The clonotype originates from a human donor in good health. Here the CDR3 reads CASRISGGQGRGSYNSPLHF. CDR3 nucleotides: TGTGCCAGCAGGATATCCGGGGGACAGGGGCGCGGCTCCTATAATTCACCCCTCCACTTT.